Sequencing of this T cell receptor beta chain was carried out in a study of cytomegalovirus exposure and HLA in healthy donors. Germline-derived CDR1 and CDR2 are GTSNPN and SVGIG (reference sequence). The CDR3 sequence is 15 residues long. Trimming cost V 5 bases and J 2 bases, with 19 bases left between them. PCR primers comprised 60 Vbeta and 13 Jbeta primers. Some clones are missing from TCRdb's copy, which holds only in-frame ones; the method was immunoSEQ multiplex PCR. The sample consists of 85,000 to 100,000 clones, roughly 80% of them appearing once. This clone has a handful of counts. The chain carries TRBV30 and TRBJ2-7; a weak D match, TRBD2 (7 bases). This TCR came from a girl aged 2-10 years in good health and CMV-seropositive. The specimen was PBMCs. CDR3 sequence: CAWSGGVGTTYEQYF. In nucleotides, the CDR3 is TGTGCCTGGTCGGGGGGAGTCGGGACAACCTACGAGCAGTACTTC.